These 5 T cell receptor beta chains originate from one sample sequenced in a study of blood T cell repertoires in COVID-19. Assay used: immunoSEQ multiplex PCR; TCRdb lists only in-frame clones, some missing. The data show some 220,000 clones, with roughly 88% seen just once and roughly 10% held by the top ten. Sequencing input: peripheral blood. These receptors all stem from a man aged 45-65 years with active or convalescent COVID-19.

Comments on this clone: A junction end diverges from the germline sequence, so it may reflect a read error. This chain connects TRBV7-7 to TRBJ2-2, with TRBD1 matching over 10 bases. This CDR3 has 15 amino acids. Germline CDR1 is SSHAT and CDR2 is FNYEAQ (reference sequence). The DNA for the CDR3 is TGTGCTAGCAGCTTAGGGACAGGGGCGGCCGGGGAGCTGTTTTTT. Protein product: CASSLGTGAAGELFF.

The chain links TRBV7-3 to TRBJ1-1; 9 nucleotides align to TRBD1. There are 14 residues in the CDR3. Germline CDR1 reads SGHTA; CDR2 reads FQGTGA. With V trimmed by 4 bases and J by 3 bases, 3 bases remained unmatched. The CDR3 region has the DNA TGTGCCAGCAGCTCGACAGGGGGGCACACTGAAGCTTTCTTT. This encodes CASSSTGGHTEAFF. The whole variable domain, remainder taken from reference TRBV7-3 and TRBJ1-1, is GAGVSQTPSNKVTEKGKYVELRCDPISGHTALYWYRQSLGQGPEFLIYFQGTGAADDSGLPNDRFFAVRPEGSVSTLKIQRTERGDSAVYLCASSSTGGHTEAFFGQGTRLTVV.

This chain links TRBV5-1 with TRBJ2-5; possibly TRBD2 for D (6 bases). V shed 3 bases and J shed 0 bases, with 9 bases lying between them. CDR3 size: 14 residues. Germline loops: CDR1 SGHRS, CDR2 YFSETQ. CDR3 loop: CASSWAGYQETQYF. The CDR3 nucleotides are TGCGCCAGCAGCTGGGCGGGGTACCAAGAGACCCAGTACTTC.

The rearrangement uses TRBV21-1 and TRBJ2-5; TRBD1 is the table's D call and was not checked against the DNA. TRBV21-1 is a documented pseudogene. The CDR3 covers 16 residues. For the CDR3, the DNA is TGTGCCAGCAGCCCCCCGGACAGGGGGAATCAAGAGACCCAGTACTTC. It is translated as CASSPPDRGNQETQYF.

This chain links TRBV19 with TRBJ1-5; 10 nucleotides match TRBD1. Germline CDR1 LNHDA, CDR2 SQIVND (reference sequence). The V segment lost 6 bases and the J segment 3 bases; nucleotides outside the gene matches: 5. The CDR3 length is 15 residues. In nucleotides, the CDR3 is TGTGCCAGTAGCACGGACAGGGGGTACAATCAGCCCCAGCATTTT. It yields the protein CASSTDRGYNQPQHF.